The 18 T cell receptor beta chains in this list originate from one sample, sequenced in a study of cytomegalovirus exposure and HLA in healthy donors. Amplification used 60 Vbeta primers and 13 Jbeta primers. Some clones are missing from TCRdb's copy, which holds only in-frame ones; the method was immunoSEQ multiplex PCR. The sample yields some 130,000 clones, about 72% seen once. Sample: PBMCs. All receptors come from a female donor in good health and CMV-seronegative.

The CDR3 DNA is TGTGCCTGGAGTGCTCTAGGAACTAGCGGGACCTACAATGAGCAGTTCTTC. Translating gives CAWSALGTSGTYNEQFF. The genes are TRBV30 and TRBJ2-1; 10 bases align to TRBD2. V lost 1 base, J lost 2 bases, and 8 bases stayed unmatched. Per the germline V gene, CDR1 is GTSNPN and CDR2 is SVGIG (reference sequence). The CDR3 is 17 residues long.

The chain is built from TRBV7-2 and TRBJ1-1; 8 positions agree with TRBD1. The CDR3 spans 15 residues. The J segment lost 1 base and the V segment lost 4 bases, leaving 5 bases of the junction unmatched. Germline lookup yields CDR1 SGHTA and CDR2 FQGNSA. The CDR3 DNA reads TGTGCCAGCAGCTCGAGGGACAGGAGGAACACTGAAGCTTTCTTT. Translating gives CASSSRDRRNTEAFF.

This chain uses TRBV18 with TRBJ1-1; D uncertain. The CDR3 is made up of 17 amino acids. Trimming took 6 bases from V and 4 from J, leaving 24 bases between them. Per germline, CDR1 KGHSH and CDR2 LQKENI. The CDR3 nucleotides read TGTGCCAGCTCCCCCGGTTGGAGCGGGTCTTTGAGCACTGAAGCTTTCTTT. This encodes CASSPGWSGSLSTEAFF. The full variable domain, rest sourced from reference TRBV18 and TRBJ1-1, is NAGVMQNPRHLVRRRGQEARLRCSPMKGHSHVYWYRQLPEEGLKFMVYLQKENIIDESGMPKERFSAEFPKEGPSILRIQQVVRGDSAAYFCASSPGWSGSLSTEAFFGQGTRLTVV.

This clone was recorded once. V gene TRBV7-8 combines with J gene TRBJ2-1; 8 bases are shared with TRBD1. V was pared by 4 bases and J by 3 bases, with 5 bases of the junction left unmatched. Germline V CDR1 and CDR2: SGHVS, FQNEAQ. The CDR3 is made up of 15 amino acids. The CDR3 DNA is TGTGCCAGCAGCTCCCTTGGGACAGGCTACAATGAGCAGTTCTTC. Protein: CASSSLGTGYNEQFF.

This clone was seen a handful of times. This chain uses TRBV29-1 with TRBJ1-2, with D maybe TRBD1 (5 bases). This CDR3 region has 12 residues. In germline, CDR1 is SQVTM, CDR2 ANQGSEA. V shed 4 bases and J shed 5 bases, with 11 bases lying between them. The CDR3, as DNA: TGCAGCGTTGTTCGACAGAGTTATGGCTACACCTTC. Amino acids: CSVVRQSYGYTF.

The J gene is TRBJ2-5, the V gene TRBV29-1, with TRBD2 as a possible D gene (6 bases). This CDR3 is 11 amino acids long. From germline, CDR1 is SQVTM and CDR2 ANQGSEA. CDR3 DNA sequence: TGCAGTCTCGGGAGTGGGGAGACCCAGTACTTC. As protein: CSLGSGETQYF.

The chain couples TRBV18 to TRBJ1-2; 10 bases fit TRBD1. Trimming took 3 bases from V and 3 from J; bases not matched to a gene: 4. Germline V gene lookup returns CDR1 KGHSH and CDR2 LQKENI. The CDR3 spans 15 residues. The CDR3 DNA follows: TGTGCCAGCTCACCCGGGACAGGGGAGTACTATGGCTACACCTTC. It specifies CASSPGTGEYYGYTF.

V and J are TRBV30 and TRBJ1-5; no clear D gene. The V end was cut by 0 bases, the J end by 10 bases, with 10 bases between. The CDR3 runs to 12 residues. Germline values: CDR1 GTSNPN, CDR2 SVGIG (reference sequence). CDR3 DNA sequence: TGTGCCTGGAGTGTACTAGGCGGACCCCAGCATTTT. Translating it yields CAWSVLGGPQHF.

This chain connects TRBV27 to TRBJ2-3; tentative D call: TRBD2 (6 bases). CDR3 length: 18 residues. Trimming took off 4 bases at V and 0 bases at J, with 20 bases between the two ends. Per the germline V gene, CDR1 is MNHEY and CDR2 is SMNVEV (reference sequence). The CDR3 coding sequence is TGTGCCAGCAGTTCCTTTTATGAGAGCGGGTCTAGCACAGATACGCAGTATTTT. The encoded protein is CASSSFYESGSSTDTQYF.

J is TRBJ2-5 and V is TRBV18; 10 bases line up with TRBD2. Germline V gene sequence: CDR1 KGHSH, CDR2 LQKENI. The CDR3 contains 14 residues. Trimming cost V 5 bases and J 4 bases; bases outside gene matches: 4. CDR3 sequence reads: CASSERTSGETQYF. CDR3 DNA sequence: TGTGCCAGCTCAGAAAGGACTAGCGGAGAGACCCAGTACTTC. Supplemented by reference TRBV18 and TRBJ2-5, the full variable domain reads NAGVMQNPRHLVRRRGQEARLRCSPMKGHSHVYWYRQLPEEGLKFMVYLQKENIIDESGMPKERFSAEFPKEGPSILRIQQVVRGDSAAYFCASSERTSGETQYFGPGTRLLVL.

This rearrangement joins TRBV2 to TRBJ2-7, with D perhaps TRBD1 (6 bases). Germline CDR1 SNHLY, CDR2 FYNNEI. The CDR3 has 14 residues. Deletions cut 2 bases from V and 3 bases from J, with 11 bases between. The chain's CDR3 is CASSEQGRYYEQYF. In DNA form, the CDR3 reads TGTGCCAGCAGTGAACAGGGGAGATACTACGAGCAGTACTTC.

The chain is built from TRBV7-2 and TRBJ2-3, with D perhaps TRBD2 (6 bases). Trimming cost V 8 bases and J 3 bases, with 15 bases left between them. The length of the CDR3 is 14 residues. In germline, CDR1 is SGHTA, CDR2 FQGNSA. The DNA for the CDR3 is TGTGCCAGCGGAGGGGTCATAAGAACAGATACGCAGTATTTT. Protein product: CASGGVIRTDTQYF.

The chain employs TRBV2 and TRBJ2-6, with a tentative D call TRBD1 (5 bases). V lost 8 bases and J 1 base, leaving 15 bases between the germline ends. CDR1 is SNHLY and CDR2 is FYNNEI in the germline V gene. The CDR3 extends over 16 amino acids. CDR3 residues: CASGIGALSGANVLTF. The CDR3 nucleotides read TGTGCCAGCGGGATAGGGGCCCTATCTGGGGCCAACGTCCTGACTTTC.

The V call is TRBV25-1, the J call TRBJ2-1; 7 bases are shared with TRBD2. Germline lookup yields CDR1 MGHDK and CDR2 SYGVNS. This CDR3 is built from 15 residues. V lost 1 base and J lost 5; bases outside the gene matches: 5. In nucleotides, the CDR3 is TGTGCCAGCAGTGAATTTCCAGCGGGACACAATGAGCAGTTCTTC. Protein sequence: CASSEFPAGHNEQFF.

The chain employs TRBV7-8 and TRBJ2-7; 9 bases align to TRBD1. Germline V gene data show CDR1 as SGHVS and CDR2 as FQNEAQ. After removal of 1 base from V and 5 bases from J, the junction contained 6 bases not matched to a gene. The CDR3 has 15 residues. The CDR3 nucleotides are TGTGCCAGCAGCTTAGATCGGACAGGGGCCCACGAGCAGTACTTC. This sequence encodes CASSLDRTGAHEQYF.

This sequence joins TRBV9 and TRBJ2-5; D gene unclear. Germline V CDR1 and CDR2: SGDLS, YYNGEE. The V end was cut by 4 bases, the J end by 0 bases, with 10 bases between. The CDR3 totals 14 residues. This chain's CDR3 is CASSPNSYQETQYF. DNA of the CDR3: TGTGCCAGCAGCCCCAACTCGTACCAAGAGACCCAGTACTTC.

The rearrangement links TRBV7-2 to TRBJ1-1; maybe TRBD1 (6 bases). Per the germline V gene, CDR1 is SGHTA and CDR2 is FQGNSA. This CDR3 contains 13 residues. V was cut by 5 bases and J by 10 bases, with 17 bases left in between. The CDR3 DNA reads as TGTGCCAGCAGCCCTGACAGGTCCCTCCCAGCTTTCTTT. Translated, it gives CASSPDRSLPAFF.

The chain recombines TRBV5-1 with TRBJ2-1, with 13 bases identical to TRBD2. Per germline, CDR1 SGHRS and CDR2 YFSETQ. This CDR3 has 19 amino acids. The V and J ends lost 0 bases and 0 bases, in that order; junction bases with no gene match: 6. CDR3 region: CASSLGGGLAGSSYNEQFF. The CDR3 nucleotides are TGCGCCAGCAGCTTGGGCGGGGGACTAGCGGGAAGCTCCTACAATGAGCAGTTCTTC.